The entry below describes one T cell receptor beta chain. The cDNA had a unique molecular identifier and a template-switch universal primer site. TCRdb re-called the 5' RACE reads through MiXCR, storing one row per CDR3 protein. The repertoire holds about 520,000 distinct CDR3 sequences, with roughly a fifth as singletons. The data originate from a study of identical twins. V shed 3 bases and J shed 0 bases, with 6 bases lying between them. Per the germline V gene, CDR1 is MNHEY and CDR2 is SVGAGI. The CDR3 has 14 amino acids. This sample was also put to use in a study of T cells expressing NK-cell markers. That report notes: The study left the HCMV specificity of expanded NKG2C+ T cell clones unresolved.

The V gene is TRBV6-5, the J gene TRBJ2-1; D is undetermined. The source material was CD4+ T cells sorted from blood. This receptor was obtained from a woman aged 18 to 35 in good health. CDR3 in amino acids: CASSYRASYNEQFF. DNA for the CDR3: TGTGCCAGCAGTTATAGGGCCTCCTACAATGAGCAGTTCTTC.